Below are 15 T cell receptor beta chains sequenced from a single sample in a study of beta chain features in type 1 diabetes. Study-level findings and limits: In every one of the four CD4+ subsets, TCRB CDR3s were moderately but significantly shorter in Type 1 diabetes patients.

Expressed TCRB transcripts got sequenced, as all isolated RNA was reverse transcribed. Assay used: immunoSEQ multiplex PCR; TCRdb lists only in-frame clones, some missing. The sample carries roughly 340,000 clones, 10% to 15% recorded once. For these receptors, no antigen is known. Specimen: naive CD4+ T cells from blood. The receptor set was obtained from a young woman with type 1 diabetes.

There are a few counts of this clone. Written as DNA, the CDR3 is TGCAGCTACTTGGAGGGACGCGGCAATCAGCCCCAGCATTTT. Amino acid sequence: CSYLEGRGNQPQHF. This chain connects TRBV29-1 to TRBJ1-5; D may be TRBD1 (5 bases). The CDR3 is 14 amino acids. V was trimmed by 8 bases and J by 2 bases, leaving 16 bases between them. Germline CDR1 and CDR2: SQVTM and ANQGSEA.

This clone was counted a few times. The J gene is TRBJ2-7, the V gene TRBV30; 10 bases match TRBD2. Trimming cost V 2 bases and J 3 bases; bases outside gene matches: 10. This CDR3 spans 16 amino acids. CDR1 and CDR2 from the germline V gene are GTSNPN and SVGIG (reference sequence). The CDR3 DNA follows: TGTGCCTGGAGTATATCTAGCGGGAGTCGGTACTACGAGCAGTACTTC. It codes for CAWSISSGSRYYEQYF.

The chain has TRBV15 and TRBJ2-1, with D possibly TRBD2 on 5 matching bases. The CDR3 is made up of 15 amino acids. V lost 2 bases to trimming and J lost 0 bases, with 8 bases between them. CDR1 and CDR2 (germline): LNHNV, YYDKDF (reference sequence). This CDR3 reads CATSRSGSSYNEQFF. The CDR3 bases are TGTGCCACCAGCAGATCGGGGTCCTCCTACAATGAGCAGTTCTTC.

The gene calls are TRBV4-1 and TRBJ2-7; a weak D match, TRBD2 (5 bases). The V gene lost 1 base and the J gene lost 6 bases, with 13 bases spanning the gap. The CDR3 sequence is 14 residues long. Germline values: CDR1 MGHRA, CDR2 YSYEKL. CDR3: CASSQGQVRGEQYF. The CDR3 DNA reads TGCGCCAGCAGCCAAGGTCAAGTCCGGGGCGAGCAGTACTTC.

About this clone: The junction and the germline gene differ at one end; a read error may be behind it. The chain is built from TRBV10-3 and TRBJ2-7; 8 positions agree with TRBD1. Germline V gives CDR1 ENHRY, CDR2 SYGVKD. CDR3 length equals 13 residues. The CDR3 sequence: CAISEWTGGQVNF. The CDR3 coding sequence is TGTGCCATCAGTGAGTGGACCGGGGGACAGGTCAACTTC.

The chain combines TRBV6-6 with TRBJ2-5; the D gene is possibly TRBD1 (6 bases). The CDR3 has 15 residues. The germline V gene encodes CDR1 MNHNY and CDR2 SVGAGI (reference sequence). Trimming stripped 4 bases from V and 0 bases from J, with 12 bases between. The CDR3 DNA sequence: TGTGCCAGCAGTTCAGCTCGGGACAACCAAGAGACCCAGTACTTC. Translating gives CASSSARDNQETQYF.

This clone was recorded a few times. This chain's CDR3 is CASSPGENQPQHF. CDR3 in DNA: TGTGCCAGCAGCCCAGGCGAGAACCAGCCCCAGCATTTT. The rearrangement links TRBV7-9 to TRBJ1-5; no definite D call. Germline loops: CDR1 SEHNR, CDR2 FQNEAQ (reference sequence). CDR3 length: 13 residues. V lost 5 bases and J 7 bases, leaving 12 bases between the germline ends.

This chain uses TRBV30 with TRBJ2-7; a possible D gene is TRBD1 (5 bases). The CDR3 extends over 11 amino acids. Trimming left V 2 bases short and J 4 bases short, with 6 bases between. Germline V gives CDR1 GTSNPN, CDR2 SVGIG (reference sequence). The CDR3 nucleotides are TGTGCCTGGAGTAAGGGGTACGAGCAGTACTTC. Translated, it gives CAWSKGYEQYF. The full variable domain, completed using reference TRBV30 and TRBJ2-7, is SQTIHQWPATLVQPVGSPLSLECTVEGTSNPNLYWYRQAAGRGLQLLFYSVGIGQISSEVPQNLSASRPQDRQFILSSKKLLLSDSGFYLCAWSKGYEQYFGPGTRLTVT.

This clone was seen a handful of times. This chain uses TRBV30 with TRBJ1-5; D might be TRBD1 (6 bases). Germline CDR1 reads GTSNPN; CDR2 reads SVGIG (reference sequence). The CDR3 spans 15 residues. V was pared by 2 bases and J by 8 bases, with 19 bases between. CDR3 nucleotide sequence: TGTGCCTGGAGTACGGACAGCGCGGTAGTGGAGCCCCAGCATTTT. Amino acid sequence: CAWSTDSAVVEPQHF. The full variable domain, with the rest looked up from reference TRBV30 and TRBJ1-5, is SQTIHQWPATLVQPVGSPLSLECTVEGTSNPNLYWYRQAAGRGLQLLFYSVGIGQISSEVPQNLSASRPQDRQFILSSKKLLLSDSGFYLCAWSTDSAVVEPQHFGDGTRLSIL.

There are a few counts of this clone. The chain combines TRBV30 with TRBJ2-1, with TRBD2 matching over 14 bases. There are 17 residues in the CDR3. Germline values: CDR1 GTSNPN, CDR2 SVGIG (reference sequence). J lost 9 bases, V lost 1 base, and 11 bases had no gene match. CDR3 in DNA: TGTGCCTGGAGTGATCTCCCGGGACTAGCGGGAGAAGGTGAGCAGTTCTTC. Translated: CAWSDLPGLAGEGEQFF.

This clone was counted a few times. The chain combines TRBV7-2 with TRBJ2-5; 7 nucleotides agree with TRBD2. Germline CDR1 and CDR2: SGHTA and FQGNSA. Unmatched junction bases numbered 17, after V lost 2 bases and J lost 11 bases. CDR3 size: 16 residues. CDR3 bases: TGTGCCAGCAGCTTAACCACCTCCAGGGTGGGAGGGCAACAGTACTTC. Translation gives CASSLTTSRVGGQQYF.

This chain connects TRBV4-1 to TRBJ2-3; 9 bases agree with TRBD2. Looked up from germline, CDR1 is MGHRA and CDR2 is YSYEKL. This CDR3 region has 15 residues. Losses at the gene ends were 3 bases for V and 2 bases for J; bases not matched to a gene: 3. The CDR3 DNA is TGCGCCAGCAGCCATAGCGGGGGAAACACAGATACGCAGTATTTT. It codes for CASSHSGGNTDTQYF.

V and J are TRBV5-1 and TRBJ2-2; TRBD2 aligns across 7 bases. Germline V CDR1 and CDR2: SGHRS, YFSETQ. Trimming removed 4 bases from V and 1 base from J; junction bases left unmatched: 4. This CDR3 is built from 15 residues. CDR3 DNA: TGCGCCAGCAGCCGGGAGGCTGTGAACACCGGGGAGCTGTTTTTT. Amino acid sequence: CASSREAVNTGELFF.

This clone was seen only a few times. The genes are TRBV4-3 and TRBJ1-1; D not resolved. From germline, CDR1 is LGHNA and CDR2 YSLEER. Trimming shortened V by 0 bases and J by 4 bases, and 12 bases separated the two germline ends. CDR3 size: 15 residues. CDR3 DNA: TGCGCCAGCAGCCAAGAAAATGCGGCAAGCACTGAAGCTTTCTTT. Translation gives CASSQENAASTEAFF.

With respect to this clone: The sample contains more than one DNA sequence encoding this CDR3. V gene TRBV29-1 combines with J gene TRBJ2-7, with 8 bases identical to TRBD1. Germline trimming cut 7 bases from V and 0 bases from J; bases unmatched to any gene: 2. Germline V gives CDR1 SQVTM, CDR2 ANQGSEA. This CDR3 has 12 residues. This chain's CDR3 is CSAGQGSYEQYF. CDR3 DNA: TGCAGCGCCGGACAGGGCTCCTACGAGCAGTACTTC.